Below are 15 T cell receptor beta chains sequenced from a single sample in a study of shared clonotypes between healthy human individuals. Only in-frame clones appear in the TCRdb table, and some are missing; sequencing was by immunoSEQ multiplex PCR. Among over 700,000 clones, just under 75% were seen once, and the ten largest hold approximately 1.8%. Sequenced input: memory CD4+ T cells sorted from blood. Subset specified: CD45RA-negative fraction. The source is a woman in her twenties or thirties in good health.

As for this clone: The identical CDR3 is also encoded by other nucleotide sequences in the sample. The chain is built from TRBV5-1 and TRBJ2-6; no clear D gene. The CDR3 loop spans 16 amino acids. Germline lookup yields CDR1 SGHRS and CDR2 YFSETQ. V lost 2 bases and J 0 bases, leaving 9 bases between the germline ends. In DNA, the CDR3 is TGCGCCAGCAGCTTAAGTCCAAGCTCTGGGGCCAACGTCCTGACTTTC. Residues: CASSLSPSSGANVLTF.

This chain uses TRBV7-2 with TRBJ1-1, with D tentatively TRBD1 (6 bases). V shed 5 bases and J shed 0 bases, with 10 bases lying between them. The germline V gene encodes CDR1 SGHTA and CDR2 FQGNSA. The CDR3 loop spans 14 amino acids. For the CDR3, the DNA is TGTGCCAGCAGCCGCGGACAGATGAACACTGAAGCTTTCTTT. Protein: CASSRGQMNTEAFF.

The chain recombines TRBV19 with TRBJ1-1; D uncertain. Deletions cut 7 bases from V and 3 bases from J, with 9 bases between. Germline CDR1 LNHDA, CDR2 SQIVND (reference sequence). CDR3 length: 12 amino acids. This chain's CDR3 is CASKEQYTEAFF. CDR3 in DNA: TGTGCCAGTAAGGAGCAGTACACTGAAGCTTTCTTT.

The chain links TRBV11-2 to TRBJ2-1; 8 bases are shared with TRBD2. CDR1 is SGHAT and CDR2 is FQNNGV in the germline V gene. The CDR3 length is 13 residues. V was pared by 5 bases and J by 6 bases, with 3 bases of the junction left unmatched. The CDR3 spells CASSAGLVNEQFF. CDR3 DNA: TGTGCCAGCAGCGCGGGACTAGTCAATGAGCAGTTCTTC.

The chain couples TRBV11-2 to TRBJ2-7; maybe TRBD2 (5 bases). This CDR3 has 17 amino acids. The V end lost 5 bases, the J end lost 0 bases, and 20 bases lay between the germline ends. Germline loops: CDR1 SGHAT, CDR2 FQNNGV. In DNA, the CDR3 is TGTGCCAGCAGCCACCTAGGAGGAAGGAGGAGCTCCTACGAGCAGTACTTC. This encodes CASSHLGGRRSSYEQYF.

The gene calls are TRBV7-2 and TRBJ2-7; tentatively, D is TRBD1 or TRBD2 (5 bases each). Per germline, CDR1 SGHTA and CDR2 FQGNSA. The CDR3 length is 16 residues. V gave up 3 bases and J gave up 2 bases, with 17 bases separating them. CDR3 amino acids: CASSFAEGGGTYEQYF. CDR3 DNA sequence: TGTGCCAGCAGCTTCGCGGAAGGTGGGGGTACCTACGAGCAGTACTTC.

The V call is TRBV12-5, the J call TRBJ2-1; weak D call: TRBD1 (5 bases). Germline lookup yields CDR1 LGHNT and CDR2 FRNRAP. This CDR3 comprises 15 residues. Trimming stripped 4 bases from V and 4 bases from J, with 14 bases between. CDR3 coding DNA: TGTGCTAGTGGTTCCCGCAGACAGCCATACAATGAGCAGTTCTTC. This translates into CASGSRRQPYNEQFF.

This clone was observed a few times. CDR3 nucleotide sequence: TGTGCCAGCAGCCCTCTGGTTTCTAATGAAAAACTGTTTTTT. It codes for CASSPLVSNEKLFF. The V gene is TRBV27, the J gene TRBJ1-4; D is ambiguous. Trimming took 6 bases from V and 3 from J, leaving 11 bases between them. Per the germline V gene, CDR1 is MNHEY and CDR2 is SMNVEV (reference sequence). The CDR3 runs 14 residues. Full variable domain (rest looked up from reference TRBV27 and TRBJ1-4): EAQVTQNPRYLITVTGKKLTVTCSQNMNHEYMSWYRQDPGLGLRQIYYSMNVEVTDKGDVPEGYKVSRKEKRNFPLILESPSPNQTSLYFCASSPLVSNEKLFFGSGTQLSVL.

Worth noting for this clone: This specimen includes other DNA sequences encoding the same CDR3. The rearrangement uses TRBV19 and TRBJ2-1; D gene unclear. V lost 6 bases and J lost 4, with 4 bases in between. There are 11 residues in the CDR3. Germline V gene lookup returns CDR1 LNHDA and CDR2 SQIVND (reference sequence). This CDR3 is CASSLYNEQFF. CDR3 DNA: TGTGCCAGTAGCCTTTACAATGAGCAGTTCTTC.

The rearrangement uses TRBV4-1 and TRBJ1-5; D call uncertain. The V and J ends lost 0 bases and 7 bases respectively, with 7 bases between them. Germline assignment: CDR1 MGHRA and CDR2 YSYEKL. This CDR3 region has 13 residues. The CDR3 here is CASSQDARQPQHF. DNA of the CDR3: TGCGCCAGCAGCCAAGATGCAAGACAGCCCCAGCATTTT.

J is TRBJ2-7 and V is TRBV25-1, with 9 bases identical to TRBD1. The length of the CDR3 is 16 residues. In germline, CDR1 is MGHDK, CDR2 SYGVNS. V lost 1 base to trimming and J lost 2 bases; unmatched junction nucleotides: 6. The CDR3 here is CASSESRTGVPYEQYF. CDR3 sequence (DNA): TGTGCCAGCAGTGAATCCCGGACAGGGGTGCCCTACGAGCAGTACTTC.

This clone was seen repeatedly, ten times or more. The V call is TRBV6-6, the J call TRBJ1-1, with TRBD1 as a possible D gene (5 bases). Per germline, CDR1 MNHNY and CDR2 SVGAGI (reference sequence). With 5 bases removed from V and 2 bases from J, the gap between germline ends came to 9 bases. The length of the CDR3 is 13 residues. CDR3 in DNA: TGTGCCAGCAGTCACGGGGGAAACACTGAAGCTTTCTTT. Amino acid sequence: CASSHGGNTEAFF.

The V and J genes are TRBV19 and TRBJ1-1, with D maybe TRBD1 (5 bases). Germline V gene data show CDR1 as LNHDA and CDR2 as SQIVND (reference sequence). The V end lost 6 bases, the J end lost 3 bases, and 20 bases lay between the germline ends. The CDR3 sequence is 16 residues long. CDR3 DNA: TGTGCCAGTAGGGGGACGAGAGGAGGCTGGGACACTGAAGCTTTCTTT. It is translated as CASRGTRGGWDTEAFF.

V is TRBV18 and J is TRBJ1-1; D uncertain. V lost 3 bases to trimming and J lost 1 base, with 6 bases between them. The CDR3 consists of 13 residues. Germline CDR1 and CDR2: KGHSH and LQKENI. In DNA, the CDR3 is TGTGCCAGCTCACCGGAGCAGAACACTGAAGCTTTCTTT. Its translation: CASSPEQNTEAFF. Using reference TRBV18 and TRBJ1-1 for the parts outside the CDR3, the full variable domain is NAGVMQNPRHLVRRRGQEARLRCSPMKGHSHVYWYRQLPEEGLKFMVYLQKENIIDESGMPKERFSAEFPKEGPSILRIQQVVRGDSAAYFCASSPEQNTEAFFGQGTRLTVV.

V is TRBV6-6 and J is TRBJ2-7, with a weak D call TRBD1 (5 bases). The CDR3 spans 14 residues. From germline, CDR1 is MNHNY and CDR2 SVGAGI (reference sequence). V was pared by 2 bases and J by 4 bases, with 12 bases between. The CDR3, as DNA: TGTGCCAGCAGTTACACCTCAGGGTCGTACGAGCAGTACTTC. Residues: CASSYTSGSYEQYF.